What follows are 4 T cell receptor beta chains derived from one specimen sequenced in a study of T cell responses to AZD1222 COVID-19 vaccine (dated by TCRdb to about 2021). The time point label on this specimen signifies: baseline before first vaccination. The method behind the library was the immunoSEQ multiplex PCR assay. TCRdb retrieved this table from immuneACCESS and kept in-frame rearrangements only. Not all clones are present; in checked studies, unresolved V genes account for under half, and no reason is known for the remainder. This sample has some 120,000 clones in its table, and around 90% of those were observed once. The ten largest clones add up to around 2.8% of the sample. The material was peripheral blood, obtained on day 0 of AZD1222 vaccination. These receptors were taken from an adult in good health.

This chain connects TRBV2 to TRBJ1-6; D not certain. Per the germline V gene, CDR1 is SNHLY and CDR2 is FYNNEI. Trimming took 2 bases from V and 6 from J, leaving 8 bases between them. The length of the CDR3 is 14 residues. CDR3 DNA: TGTGCCAGCAGTGAAAGAGGACGTAATTCACCCCTCCACTTT. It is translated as CASSERGRNSPLHF. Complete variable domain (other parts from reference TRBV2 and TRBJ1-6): EPEVTQTPSHQVTQMGQEVILRCVPISNHLYFYWYRQILGQKVEFLVSFYNNEISEKSEIFDDQFSVERPDGSNFTLKIRSTKLEDSAMYFCASSERGRNSPLHFGNGTRLTVT.

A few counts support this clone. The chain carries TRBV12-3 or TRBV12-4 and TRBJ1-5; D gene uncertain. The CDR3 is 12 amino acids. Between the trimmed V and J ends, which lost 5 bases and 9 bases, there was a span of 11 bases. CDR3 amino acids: CASSEPPGPQHF. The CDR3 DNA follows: TGTGCCAGCAGTGAGCCACCCGGGCCCCAGCATTTT.

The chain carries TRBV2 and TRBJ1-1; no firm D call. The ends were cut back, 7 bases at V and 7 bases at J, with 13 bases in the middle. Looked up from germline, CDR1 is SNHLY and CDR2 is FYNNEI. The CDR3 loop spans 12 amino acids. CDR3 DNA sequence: TGTGCCAGCATTTCAGGCAGGTTTGAAGCTTTCTTT. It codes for CASISGRFEAFF. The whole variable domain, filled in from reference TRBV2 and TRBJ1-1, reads EPEVTQTPSHQVTQMGQEVILRCVPISNHLYFYWYRQILGQKVEFLVSFYNNEISEKSEIFDDQFSVERPDGSNFTLKIRSTKLEDSAMYFCASISGRFEAFFGQGTRLTVV.

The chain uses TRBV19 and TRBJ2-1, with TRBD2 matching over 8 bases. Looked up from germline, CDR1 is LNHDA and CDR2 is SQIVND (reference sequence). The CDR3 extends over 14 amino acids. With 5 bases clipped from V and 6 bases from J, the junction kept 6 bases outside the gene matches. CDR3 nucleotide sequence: TGTGCCAGTAGTCTCACGGGAGGGCCCAATGAGCAGTTCTTC. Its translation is CASSLTGGPNEQFF.